Following are 4 T cell receptor beta chains from one sample sequenced in a study of tumor-infiltrating lymphocytes in primary liver carcinoma. With a constant-region primer, TCR beta cDNA was made from about 0.5 ug of total RNA. Sequencing libraries for TCR beta derived from three nested multiplex PCR rounds that used slightly modified ARM-PCR. TRBV1-TRBV30 forward primers and a C-beta reverse primer were used in the first two PCR rounds, which each ran for about 9 cycles. TCRdb fed the multiplex PCR reads into MiXCR, producing one record per CDR3 protein. The sample has hundreds of thousands of distinct CDR3 sequences, around 50% seen once; the top ten hold around 15%. The source of the blood RNA was unsorted whole blood, and germline DNA was extracted as well. The sequencing sample was made of peripheral blood. Receptors originate from a woman between 25 and 40 years old with primary liver carcinoma and hepatitis B virus infection.

A word on this clonotype: Being one base from a much bigger clone, this may be a read error. The chain employs TRBV5-6 and TRBJ1-1; D not resolved. In germline, CDR1 is SGHDT, CDR2 YYEEEE. The CDR3 loop spans 12 amino acids. For the CDR3, the DNA is TGTGTCAGCAGCCCAGGGAACACTGAAGCTTTCTTT. Translated: CVSSPGNTEAFF.

This clonotype came up many times. J is TRBJ2-1 and V is TRBV12-3 or TRBV12-4; D could derive from TRBD1 or TRBD2 (5 bases each). V was pared by 7 bases and J by 6 bases, with 19 bases between. The CDR3 runs 15 residues. CDR3 sequence reads: CASTTIRDPVNEQFF. As DNA, the CDR3 is TGTGCCAGCACCACGATCCGGGACCCAGTCAATGAGCAGTTCTTC.

J is TRBJ2-1 and V is TRBV6-6; perhaps D is TRBD1 or TRBD2 (6 bases each). Trimming took off 2 bases at V and 0 bases at J, with 17 bases between the two ends. Germline V gene sequence: CDR1 MNHNY, CDR2 SVGAGI (reference sequence). The CDR3 has 18 amino acids. DNA of the CDR3: TGTGCCAGCAGTTACCCTTTACTAGGGGGGCTCTCCTACAATGAGCAGTTCTTC. It encodes CASSYPLLGGLSYNEQFF.

In regard to this clonotype: Germline and junction disagree at one end, which may indicate a read error. This chain uses TRBV11-2 with TRBJ2-1, with D uncertain. The germline CDR1 and CDR2 sequences are SGHAT and FQNNGV. This CDR3 comprises 16 residues. This CDR3 is CVSSLVGGGMLNEQFF. The CDR3 region has the DNA TGTGTCAGCAGCTTAGTGGGTGGTGGGATGTTGAATGAACAGTTCTTC.